The 26 T cell receptor beta chains presented below share a single source sample, sequenced in a study of vaccination and CD4 T cells after COVID-19. At the Johns Hopkins FTIC core, DNA taken from cultured CD4+ T cells was sequenced by way of the Oncomine TCR Beta short-read assay. From the PCR reads, TCRdb called clonotypes with MiXCR, one entry per CDR3 protein. The sample has more than 15,000 distinct CDR3 sequences, over 40% seen once; the top ten hold roughly a fifth. These receptors lack a known antigen. Specified treatment: roughly ten-day PBMC culture with coronavirus spike peptide pools or control peptides (ViraFEST assay). The sample in question was CD4+ T cells from blood, cultured in vitro, obtained before SARS-CoV-2 vaccination. The source is a human donor who received a COVID-19 vaccine.

This clonotype was recorded a few times. The chain links TRBV2 to TRBJ2-3; 7 bases are shared with TRBD2. V trimming: 5 bases; J trimming: 2 bases; junction bases outside the gene matches: 7. CDR1 is SNHLY, CDR2 FYNNEI, per germline. This CDR3 is built from 15 residues. CDR3 nucleotides: TGTGCCAGCAGTCCAGACAGCGGGGACACAGATACGCAGTATTTT. This encodes CASSPDSGDTDTQYF.

The chain couples TRBV6-1 to TRBJ1-6; 7 nucleotides agree with TRBD1. Germline V gene lookup returns CDR1 MNHNS and CDR2 SASEGT. The V and J ends lost 7 bases and 7 bases, in that order; junction bases with no gene match: 7. The CDR3 has 14 amino acids. The CDR3 bases are TGTGCCAGCAAGGCCGACAGGGACAATTCACCCCTCCACTTT. This translates into CASKADRDNSPLHF.

This chain links TRBV19 with TRBJ1-1, with D perhaps matching TRBD1 (5 bases). Trimming took 3 bases from V and 1 from J, leaving 9 bases between them. The CDR3 is 14 amino acids. Germline V lookup: CDR1 LNHDA, CDR2 SQIVND (reference sequence). The CDR3 DNA reads TGTGCCAGTAGTATTTTGGGGCAGAACACTGAAGCTTTCTTT. As protein: CASSILGQNTEAFF.

The chain is built from TRBV6-1 and TRBJ1-4, with D perhaps TRBD1 (5 bases). V lost 7 bases and J lost 0, with 6 bases in between. Per the germline V gene, CDR1 is MNHNS and CDR2 is SASEGT. The CDR3 runs to 13 residues. The CDR3 loop reads CASTGPTNEKLFF. CDR3 nucleotides: TGTGCCAGCACGGGGCCAACTAATGAAAAACTGTTTTTT.

Within the sample, this clonotype is large (0.1 to 1%). This chain uses TRBV6-1 with TRBJ1-1; D is ambiguous. V lost 3 bases and J lost 6, with 5 bases in between. The CDR3 runs to 11 residues. Germline V gene data show CDR1 as MNHNS and CDR2 as SASEGT. As DNA, the CDR3 is TGTGCCAGCAGTGATGTCGCTGAAGCTTTCTTT. Its translation is CASSDVAEAFF.

CDR3 in DNA: TGTGCCACCAGGCCCACCGGGACTGAGAACTATGGCTACACCTTC. Its protein product is CATRPTGTENYGYTF. The chain employs TRBV15 and TRBJ1-2, with D tentatively TRBD1 (5 bases). Germline values: CDR1 LNHNV, CDR2 YYDKDF (reference sequence). The CDR3 length is 15 residues. V was pared by 6 bases and J by 2 bases, with 16 bases between.

The chain uses TRBV18 and TRBJ1-5; the D gene is possibly TRBD1 (5 bases). Trimming pared 3 bases from V and 10 bases from J, leaving 16 bases between. CDR1 and CDR2 from the germline V gene are KGHSH and LQKENI. This CDR3 spans 14 amino acids. The DNA for the CDR3 is TGTGCCAGCTCACCCGAGTCCGCCAGGGATCCCCAGCATTTT. Translation: CASSPESARDPQHF. Variable domain in full (rest from reference TRBV18 and TRBJ1-5): NAGVMQNPRHLVRRRGQEARLRCSPMKGHSHVYWYRQLPEEGLKFMVYLQKENIIDESGMPKERFSAEFPKEGPSILRIQQVVRGDSAAYFCASSPESARDPQHFGDGTRLSIL.

This clonotype was counted a single time. The chain uses TRBV10-3 and TRBJ2-7; 9 bases are a match to TRBD2. This CDR3 has 15 residues. With V trimmed by 2 bases and J by 3 bases, 5 bases remained unmatched. Germline values: CDR1 ENHRY, CDR2 SYGVKD. The DNA of the CDR3 is TGTGCCATCAGTGAGCAGGCTAGCGGGGACTACGAGCAGTACTTC. This codes for CAISEQASGDYEQYF.

Comments on this clonotype: One junction end does not reproduce the germline sequence, and a read error may be involved. The V and J genes are TRBV7-2 and TRBJ2-4; weak D call: TRBD2 (6 bases). The CDR3 is 18 amino acids. Germline V gene lookup returns CDR1 SGHTA and CDR2 FQGNSA. CDR3 residues: CAGSLRAIGGLAKNIQYF. The CDR3 DNA is TGTGCCGGCAGCTTAAGGGCTATCGGAGGGCTAGCCAAAAACATTCAGTACTTC.

This chain connects TRBV14 to TRBJ1-1, with a tentative D call TRBD1 (5 bases). Per the germline V gene, CDR1 is SGHDN and CDR2 is FVKESK. The CDR3 runs to 13 residues. Deletions cut 0 bases from V and 7 bases from J, with 9 bases between. In DNA, the CDR3 is TGTGCCAGCAGCCAAGATGTCGGGGGTGAAGCTTTCTTT. Translation: CASSQDVGGEAFF.

The CDR3 loop is CASSYSDSHMNEQYF. CDR3 sequence (DNA): TGTGCCAGCAGTTACTCGGACAGCCACATGAACGAGCAGTACTTC. The chain recombines TRBV6-5 with TRBJ2-7; perhaps TRBD1 as D (6 bases). The CDR3 is 15 residues long. Germline assignment: CDR1 MNHEY and CDR2 SVGAGI. Trimming took off 0 bases at V and 5 bases at J, with 14 bases between the two ends.

The rearrangement joins TRBV19 to TRBJ1-2; unclear D gene. The CDR3 sequence is 13 residues long. Germline assignment: CDR1 LNHDA and CDR2 SQIVND (reference sequence). The germline V and J ends were trimmed by 0 bases and 2 bases, with 4 bases remaining between them. CDR3 region: CASSIDGNYGYTF. The CDR3 nucleotides are TGTGCCAGTAGTATAGACGGGAACTATGGCTACACCTTC.

This clonotype was recorded a few times. The chain recombines TRBV24-1 with TRBJ1-5; 9 bases line up with TRBD1. This CDR3 spans 14 amino acids. Germline V gene sequence: CDR1 KGHDR, CDR2 SFDVKD. V was clipped by 6 bases and J by 6 bases; unmatched bases: 5. In DNA form, the CDR3 reads TGTGCCACCAGTCAGACAGGGGGAACTCAGCCCCAGCATTTT. Amino acids: CATSQTGGTQPQHF.

Only a few counts were recorded for this clonotype. The V call is TRBV20-1, the J call TRBJ1-2; D is uncertain. The CDR3 runs 15 residues. Germline CDR1 is DFQATT and CDR2 is SNEGSKA (reference sequence). The V end lost 8 bases, the J end lost 4 bases, and 23 bases lay between the germline ends. CDR3: CSPIPPGRPIYGYTF. The CDR3 DNA sequence: TGCAGTCCCATACCCCCGGGCAGACCAATCTATGGCTACACCTTC.

This clonotype turned up a few times. This chain connects TRBV19 to TRBJ2-1; 14 bases map to TRBD2. Trimming took 5 bases from V and 4 from J; bases not matched to a gene: 10. The CDR3 length is 18 residues. CDR1 and CDR2 (germline): LNHDA, SQIVND (reference sequence). This CDR3 is CASSGLAGGPPPYNEQFF. The CDR3 DNA follows: TGTGCCAGTAGTGGACTAGCGGGGGGCCCTCCGCCTTACAATGAGCAGTTCTTC. The variable domain in full, completed from reference TRBV19 and TRBJ2-1, reads DGGITQSPKYLFRKEGQNVTLSCEQNLNHDAMYWYRQDPGQGLRLIYYSQIVNDFQKGDIAEGYSVSREKKESFPLTVTSAQKNPTAFYLCASSGLAGGPPPYNEQFFGPGTRLTVL.

This chain uses TRBV10-2 with TRBJ1-5; 11 nucleotides agree with TRBD1. J gave up 7 bases and V 5 bases, and 10 bases lay outside the gene matches. In germline, CDR1 is WSHSY, CDR2 SAAADI. The CDR3 totals 16 residues. The CDR3 DNA reads as TGCGCCAGCAGTCGCCGGGGGACAGGGGGTGGACAGCCCCAGCATTTT. This sequence encodes CASSRRGTGGGQPQHF.

CDR3 in DNA: TGCGCCAGCAGCTTGGAGGGGGTTCCCTACGAGCAGTACTTC. Residues: CASSLEGVPYEQYF. V gene TRBV5-1 combines with J gene TRBJ2-7, with D perhaps TRBD1 (6 bases). Germline V gene data show CDR1 as SGHRS and CDR2 as YFSETQ. V lost 0 bases and J 2 bases, leaving 9 bases between the germline ends. The CDR3 consists of 14 residues.

This clonotype has only a few counts. The rearrangement joins TRBV20-1 to TRBJ1-6, with TRBD1 as a possible D gene (5 bases). Germline V gives CDR1 DFQATT, CDR2 SNEGSKA (reference sequence). V shed 6 bases and J shed 9 bases, with 18 bases lying between them. CDR3 length equals 14 residues. This CDR3 reads CSASDSRGISPLHF. In DNA, the CDR3 is TGCAGTGCCAGTGACAGCCGCGGGATTTCACCCCTCCACTTT.

V is TRBV5-4 and J is TRBJ2-1; the D gene is possibly TRBD2 (6 bases). Germline V gene data show CDR1 as SGHNT and CDR2 as YYREEE (reference sequence). The CDR3 runs to 15 residues. Trimming took 3 bases from V and 4 from J, leaving 14 bases between them. CDR3 sequence: CASSSSRGPYNEQFF. The CDR3 nucleotides read TGTGCCAGCAGCTCCTCGCGGGGTCCATACAATGAGCAGTTCTTC.

DNA for the CDR3: TGCAGTGCTAGAGGGGGCGGGGGGGGCACAGATACGCAGTATTTT. Amino acids: CSARGGGGGTDTQYF. The chain has TRBV20-1 and TRBJ2-3; TRBD2 matches at 9 bases. CDR1 is DFQATT and CDR2 is SNEGSKA in the germline V gene (reference sequence). This CDR3 has 15 residues. Trimming took 1 base from V and 1 from J; bases not matched to a gene: 3.

In this sample, this clonotype turned up a few times. The chain combines TRBV30 with TRBJ2-5; D tentatively fits TRBD1 or TRBD2 (5 bases each). From germline, CDR1 is GTSNPN and CDR2 SVGIG (reference sequence). The CDR3 runs to 14 residues. V was cut by 0 bases and J by 4 bases, with 12 bases left in between. This chain's CDR3 is CAWSVPGTTETQYF. CDR3 bases: TGTGCCTGGAGTGTACCCGGGACGACAGAGACCCAGTACTTC.

V and J are TRBV12-3 or TRBV12-4 and TRBJ1-2; D gene unclear. The CDR3 sequence is 13 residues long. The V end was cut by 8 bases, the J end by 4 bases, with 14 bases between. The CDR3 spells CASGSWEPYGYTF. The CDR3 DNA is TGTGCCAGCGGATCTTGGGAGCCCTATGGCTACACCTTC.

The CDR3: CATSDSYEQYF. The CDR3 DNA reads TGTGCCACCAGTGATTCCTACGAGCAGTACTTC. The chain joins TRBV24-1 to TRBJ2-7; D is uncertain. Trimming took off 2 bases at V and 2 bases at J, with 0 bases between the two ends. Germline CDR1 and CDR2: KGHDR and SFDVKD. The CDR3 runs to 11 residues.

The chain combines TRBV19 with TRBJ1-5; 8 nucleotides match TRBD1. CDR3 length: 13 amino acids. The J segment lost 7 bases and the V segment lost 7 bases, leaving 6 bases of the junction unmatched. CDR1 is LNHDA and CDR2 is SQIVND in the germline V gene (reference sequence). The CDR3 is CASTRQGNQPQHF. CDR3 DNA sequence: TGTGCCAGTACAAGACAGGGGAACCAGCCCCAGCATTTT.

This chain links TRBV2 with TRBJ2-4; D gene unclear. Deletions cut 6 bases from V and 0 bases from J, with 15 bases between. The germline gives CDR1 SNHLY, CDR2 FYNNEI. The CDR3 covers 16 residues. CDR3: CASRPRAALAKNIQYF. CDR3 sequence (DNA): TGTGCCAGCAGACCACGGGCGGCTCTAGCCAAAAACATTCAGTACTTC.

The J gene is TRBJ2-3, the V gene TRBV19; no definite D call. CDR1 and CDR2 from the germline V gene are LNHDA and SQIVND (reference sequence). This CDR3 is 14 amino acids long. V shed 2 bases and J shed 0 bases, with 6 bases lying between them. The CDR3 sequence: CASSISGSTDTQYF. The CDR3 bases are TGTGCCAGTAGTATATCCGGTAGCACAGATACGCAGTATTTT. Complete variable domain (other parts from reference TRBV19 and TRBJ2-3): DGGITQSPKYLFRKEGQNVTLSCEQNLNHDAMYWYRQDPGQGLRLIYYSQIVNDFQKGDIAEGYSVSREKKESFPLTVTSAQKNPTAFYLCASSISGSTDTQYFGPGTRLTVL.